One and the same sample provided the 27 T cell receptor beta chains below, sequenced in a study of cytomegalovirus exposure and HLA in healthy donors. The PCR ran on 60 Vbeta and 13 Jbeta primers. The method was immunoSEQ multiplex PCR; TCRdb's version includes in-frame clones alone and lacks a portion of them. The table for this sample gives over 200,000 clones. The source material was PBMCs. These receptor sequences come from a woman in her 30s in good health and CMV-seropositive.

In the case of this clone: The sample contains more than one DNA sequence encoding this CDR3. V and J are TRBV6-6 and TRBJ2-7; a possible D gene is TRBD2 (5 bases). This CDR3 region has 14 residues. Trimming removed 7 bases at V and 5 bases at J, with 18 bases between. Germline V gives CDR1 MNHNY, CDR2 SVGAGI (reference sequence). The CDR3 spells CASTLSGRMNEQYF. DNA for the CDR3: TGTGCCAGCACCCTAAGTGGGAGAATGAACGAGCAGTACTTC.

The gene calls are TRBV5-5 and TRBJ2-1, with D tentatively TRBD2 (6 bases). The CDR3 length is 14 residues. Germline values: CDR1 SGHKS, CDR2 YYEKEE (reference sequence). The V gene lost 0 bases and the J gene lost 8 bases, with 12 bases spanning the gap. CDR3 sequence reads: CASSLDGGDDEQFF. In nucleotides, the CDR3 is TGTGCCAGCAGCTTGGATGGAGGGGACGATGAGCAGTTCTTC.

The V and J genes are TRBV4-3 and TRBJ2-4, with 7 nucleotides matching TRBD2. There are 14 residues in the CDR3. J was trimmed by 9 bases and V by 0 bases; bases with no gene match: 5. Germline CDR1 reads LGHNA; CDR2 reads YSLEER. CDR3 residues: CASSQDSGGSIQYF. The CDR3 coding sequence is TGCGCCAGCAGCCAAGATTCCGGGGGGTCCATTCAGTACTTC.

The V and J genes are TRBV5-6 and TRBJ2-5, with 10 nucleotides matching TRBD1. The CDR3 has 18 amino acids. V was clipped by 1 base and J by 2 bases; unmatched bases: 11. CDR1 and CDR2 from the germline V gene are SGHDT and YYEEEE. CDR3 residues: CASSLRSVGTGAQETQYF. DNA for the CDR3: TGTGCCAGCAGCTTGCGCTCAGTAGGGACAGGGGCTCAAGAGACCCAGTACTTC.

This chain joins TRBV4-1 and TRBJ2-1; D not certain. Trimming stripped 4 bases from V and 2 bases from J, with 15 bases between. The CDR3 totals 16 residues. The V gene's germline CDR1 is MGHRA and CDR2 YSYEKL. CDR3 sequence (DNA): TGCGCCAGCAGCCGGAGAGATCGACCCCCCTACAATGAGCAGTTCTTC. Translating gives CASSRRDRPPYNEQFF.

The chain recombines TRBV19 with TRBJ1-3; 7 positions match TRBD1. The CDR3 extends over 16 amino acids. V trimming: 8 bases; J trimming: 2 bases; junction bases outside the gene matches: 12. The V gene's germline CDR1 is LNHDA and CDR2 SQIVND (reference sequence). The CDR3: CASVSIQGQAGNTIYF. CDR3 DNA sequence: TGTGCCAGTGTATCGATACAGGGGCAAGCTGGAAACACCATATATTTT.

This chain links TRBV12-5 with TRBJ2-2; D gene ambiguous. This CDR3 spans 14 amino acids. Germline V gene data show CDR1 as LGHNT and CDR2 as FRNRAP. V gave up 0 bases and J gave up 5 bases, with 7 bases separating them. The CDR3 spells CASGLVRSTGELFF. CDR3 DNA sequence: TGTGCTAGTGGTTTGGTACGGTCTACCGGGGAGCTGTTTTTT.

Note on this clone: This CDR3 is also generated by other DNA sequences in the sample. CDR3 coding DNA: TGCAGCGTTGAAGCAGGGAATCAGCCCCAGCATTTT. Its protein is CSVEAGNQPQHF. V gene TRBV29-1 combines with J gene TRBJ1-5, with D tentatively TRBD1 (5 bases). The germline V gene encodes CDR1 SQVTM and CDR2 ANQGSEA. This CDR3 is built from 12 residues. V dropped 1 base and J dropped 4 bases, with 5 bases sitting between them.

The chain has TRBV7-8 and TRBJ2-7; possibly TRBD1 for D (6 bases). The CDR3 covers 16 residues. Germline V gene data show CDR1 as SGHVS and CDR2 as FQNEAQ. Trimming took 1 base from V and 3 from J, leaving 16 bases between them. The CDR3 DNA reads as TGTGCCAGCAGCTTAGAAAGGGGGAGTGCGTTCTACGAGCAGTACTTC. Amino acids: CASSLERGSAFYEQYF. The complete variable domain, with remaining parts taken from reference TRBV7-8 and TRBJ2-7, reads GAGVSQSPRYKVAKRGQDVALRCDPISGHVSLFWYQQALGQGPEFLTYFQNEAQLDKSGLPSDRFFAERPEGSVSTLKIQRTQQEDSAVYLCASSLERGSAFYEQYFGPGTRLTVT.

The V and J genes are TRBV20-1 and TRBJ1-1; D remains ambiguous. Trimming cost V 5 bases and J 1 base, with 5 bases left between them. The CDR3 contains 11 residues. Per germline, CDR1 DFQATT and CDR2 SNEGSKA (reference sequence). The CDR3 protein is CSALWNTEAFF. In DNA form, the CDR3 reads TGCAGTGCTCTTTGGAACACTGAAGCTTTCTTT.

This rearrangement joins TRBV10-3 to TRBJ2-7, with 7 positions matching TRBD2. In germline, CDR1 is ENHRY, CDR2 SYGVKD. V shed 1 base and J 6 bases; nucleotides not matched to a gene: 12. The CDR3 has 16 amino acids. In DNA, the CDR3 is TGTGCCATCAGTGAGTATCCGGGAGGCACGGAGGGCGAGCAGTACTTC. It translates to CAISEYPGGTEGEQYF.

This chain uses TRBV7-9 with TRBJ2-1; D gene ambiguous. Germline CDR1 reads SEHNR; CDR2 reads FQNEAQ (reference sequence). The V and J ends lost 7 bases and 7 bases respectively, with 17 bases between them. The CDR3 extends over 14 amino acids. The CDR3 reads CASNRGSPVNEQFF. For the CDR3, the DNA is TGTGCCAGCAACCGAGGCTCACCCGTGAATGAGCAGTTCTTC.

The CDR3 reads CASTPAAQGGTEAFF. The CDR3 nucleotides read TGCGCCAGCACCCCCGCGGCCCAGGGCGGTACTGAAGCTTTCTTT. The chain combines TRBV5-1 with TRBJ1-1, with D possibly being TRBD1 (5 bases). Trimming cost V 6 bases and J 5 bases, with 20 bases left between them. CDR1 is SGHRS and CDR2 is YFSETQ in the germline V gene. The CDR3 runs to 15 residues.

J is TRBJ2-5 and V is TRBV30, with TRBD2 as a possible D gene (5 bases). Trimming shortened V by 4 bases and J by 3 bases, and 15 bases separated the two germline ends. Germline V lookup: CDR1 GTSNPN, CDR2 SVGIG (reference sequence). CDR3 length: 14 amino acids. CDR3 residues: CAWTPIGLKETQYF. CDR3 nucleotide sequence: TGTGCCTGGACTCCCATTGGACTTAAAGAGACCCAGTACTTC.

The chain links TRBV2 to TRBJ2-4; perhaps TRBD2 as D (5 bases). CDR1 is SNHLY, CDR2 FYNNEI, per germline. The CDR3 has 16 residues. V was clipped by 6 bases and J by 1 base, with 16 bases between them. CDR3 amino acids: CASRYRAGEAKNIQYF. CDR3 nucleotide sequence: TGTGCCAGCAGGTATCGGGCCGGGGAGGCCAAAAACATTCAGTACTTC.

This sequence joins TRBV7-2 and TRBJ2-7, with 12 bases fitting TRBD2. The CDR3 spans 17 residues. Germline V lookup: CDR1 SGHTA, CDR2 FQGNSA. V shed 0 bases and J 3 bases; nucleotides not matched to a gene: 6. CDR3 coding DNA: TGTGCCAGCAGCTTAGCGTACCGGACTAGCGGGAACTACGAGCAGTACTTC. It is translated as CASSLAYRTSGNYEQYF.

Points on this clone: At one boundary the junction diverges from the germline segment, which might be a read error. The chain links TRBV4-3 to TRBJ2-3; 13 nucleotides align to TRBD2. This CDR3 contains 17 residues. Germline assignment: CDR1 LGHNA and CDR2 YSLEER. The CDR3 DNA reads TGCGCCAGCAGCCAAGAGACCGGGACTAGCGGGGAAGATACGCGGTATTTT. This gives the protein CASSQETGTSGEDTRYF.

The CDR3 DNA follows: TGTGCCAGCAGTTACGGGGAACTGCCCATTGAGCAGTTCTTC. Translation gives CASSYGELPIEQFF. The chain carries TRBV27 and TRBJ2-1, with a weak D call TRBD2 (5 bases). Trimming cost V 4 bases and J 9 bases, with 16 bases left between them. Germline assignment: CDR1 MNHEY and CDR2 SMNVEV (reference sequence). This CDR3 is 14 amino acids long.

The chain employs TRBV6-5 and TRBJ2-7; D ambiguous. This CDR3 contains 13 residues. With 10 bases removed from V and 2 bases from J, the gap between germline ends came to 15 bases. CDR1 MNHEY and CDR2 SVGAGI come from the germline V gene. CDR3 nucleotides: TGTGCCACAAGATACCCTGCGGCCTACGAGCAGTACTTC. Protein sequence: CATRYPAAYEQYF.

J is TRBJ1-3 and V is TRBV5-4; TRBD1 might be the D (5 bases). There are 15 residues in the CDR3. The germline V gene encodes CDR1 SGHNT and CDR2 YYREEE (reference sequence). Trimming took off 0 bases at V and 0 bases at J, with 7 bases between the two ends. The CDR3 here is CASSLGTSSGNTIYF. The CDR3 DNA reads as TGTGCCAGCAGCTTGGGGACAAGCTCTGGAAACACCATATATTTT. Using reference TRBV5-4 and TRBJ1-3 for the parts outside the CDR3, the full variable domain is ETGVTQSPTHLIKTRGQQVTLRCSSQSGHNTVSWYQQALGQGPQFIFQYYREEENGRGNFPPRFSGLQFPNYSSELNVNALELDDSALYLCASSLGTSSGNTIYFGEGSWLTVV.

The V call is TRBV5-6, the J call TRBJ1-2; TRBD1 is a possible D gene (5 bases). V shed 1 base and J shed 1 base, with 5 bases lying between them. This CDR3 region has 13 residues. The germline V gene has CDR1 SGHDT and CDR2 YYEEEE. CDR3 amino acids: CASSLRGNYGYTF. Here the CDR3 DNA reads TGTGCCAGCAGCTTGAGGGGTAACTATGGCTACACCTTC.

The CDR3 loop is CASSGHRGEKTEAFF. The DNA for the CDR3 is TGTGCCAGCAGTGGGCACAGGGGGGAAAAGACTGAAGCTTTCTTT. The chain is built from TRBV2 and TRBJ1-1, with 8 bases matching TRBD1. The CDR3 is 15 residues long. Germline lookup yields CDR1 SNHLY and CDR2 FYNNEI. J lost 5 bases, V lost 4 bases, and 9 bases had no gene match.

The chain combines TRBV4-3 with TRBJ2-4; a possible D gene is TRBD2 (5 bases). The CDR3 has 15 residues. Trimming took 0 bases from V and 7 from J, leaving 13 bases between them. Germline V CDR1 and CDR2: LGHNA, YSLEER. The CDR3 region is CASSQDARDFNIQYF. The CDR3 region has the DNA TGCGCCAGCAGCCAAGATGCCCGGGATTTTAACATTCAGTACTTC.

The chain recombines TRBV28 with TRBJ2-7, with D maybe TRBD2 (5 bases). CDR3 size: 13 residues. V lost 2 bases and J 7 bases, leaving 12 bases between the germline ends. Germline V gene data show CDR1 as MDHEN and CDR2 as SYDVKM. CDR3: CASSLPPPGEQYF. The CDR3 DNA reads as TGTGCCAGCAGTTTACCCCCCCCGGGGGAGCAGTACTTC.

The V call is TRBV6-1, the J call TRBJ2-5, with D uncertain. Germline CDR1 and CDR2: MNHNS and SASEGT. The length of the CDR3 is 9 residues. V gave up 11 bases and J gave up 3 bases, with 4 bases separating them. CDR3 DNA sequence: TGTGCCGTCAAAGAGACCCAGTACTTC. It translates to CAVKETQYF.

This sequence joins TRBV2 and TRBJ2-1; tentative D call: TRBD1 (7 bases). With 5 bases removed from V and 14 bases from J, the gap between germline ends came to 13 bases. Per the germline V gene, CDR1 is SNHLY and CDR2 is FYNNEI. There are 11 residues in the CDR3. The chain's CDR3 is CASSLDREEFF. The CDR3 DNA reads TGTGCCAGCAGTTTAGACAGGGAGGAGTTCTTC.

V is TRBV7-2 and J is TRBJ2-1, with D possibly being TRBD1 (5 bases). V gave up 2 bases and J gave up 2 bases, with 10 bases separating them. The CDR3 covers 15 residues. CDR1 is SGHTA and CDR2 is FQGNSA in the germline V gene. The CDR3 reads CASSLYGRAYNEQFF. CDR3 DNA: TGTGCCAGCAGCTTATACGGCAGGGCCTACAATGAGCAGTTCTTC.